This T cell receptor beta chain was found in a study of Graves' ophthalmopathy and Graves' hyperthyroidism. Study results and caveats: As the model predicted ophthalmopathy progression, it achieved a sensitivity of 70.59% and a specificity of about 72%.

The sequenced template was RNA, covering the TCR beta CDR3 region. HTBI primers were employed in first-round RT-PCR, then a second-round multiplex PCR followed. TCRdb re-derived calls from the multiplex PCR reads in MiXCR, one entry per CDR3 protein. The profile covers around 1,200,000 distinct CDR3 sequences, with about 38% appearing a single time and around 10% taken by the ten largest. Germline loops: CDR1 DFQATT, CDR2 SNEGSKA (reference sequence). With 0 bases clipped from V and 4 bases from J, the junction kept 4 bases outside the gene matches. The CDR3 sequence is 14 residues long. This clonotype was picked up a small number of times. Antigen unknown.

The chain carries TRBV20-1 and TRBJ2-7; 9 bases match TRBD1. Sequences were obtained from peripheral blood or thyroid tissue (not recorded which). This receptor was obtained from an adult man with Graves' hyperthyroidism. CDR3 loop: CSAREGTGYYEQYF. As DNA, the CDR3 is TGCAGTGCTAGAGAGGGGACAGGGTATTACGAGCAGTACTTC.